The 23 T cell receptor beta chains below all came from one sample that was sequenced in a study of graft-versus-host responses after intestinal transplantation listed by TCRdb under 2021. Library method: the immunoSEQ multiplex PCR assay. The immuneACCESS repertoire file appears here via TCRdb, limited to in-frame rearrangements. These files lack a portion of the clones; in checked studies, under half of the deficit traces to unresolved V genes, and the cause of the others is not known. The sample table records 100,000 or so clones; over 85% of these occur just once. Of the sample, around 1.1% is held by the ten largest clones. The time point tag for this specimen amounts to: cells obtained before transplantation from donor or recipient. Their target antigens are unknown. The starting material was unstimulated CD8+ T cells sorted from spleen or lymph node cells, obtained before transplant. These receptors were obtained from a human donor who was the organ donor for an intestinal transplant.

V gene TRBV4-1 combines with J gene TRBJ2-5; D possibly corresponds to TRBD2 (6 bases). The CDR3 is 15 amino acids. Trimming removed 1 base from V and 5 bases from J, with 14 bases in between. CDR1 is MGHRA, CDR2 YSYEKL, per germline. CDR3 amino acids: CASSQANLGRETQYF. For the CDR3, the DNA is TGCGCCAGCAGCCAAGCGAACCTAGGGAGGGAGACCCAGTACTTC.

The V and J genes are TRBV30 and TRBJ2-3, with a tentative D call TRBD2 (5 bases). V was pared by 0 bases and J by 7 bases, with 8 bases between. This CDR3 has 12 amino acids. Germline values: CDR1 GTSNPN, CDR2 SVGIG (reference sequence). CDR3 sequence: CAWSVTGNTQYF. The CDR3 coding sequence is TGTGCCTGGAGTGTAACGGGGAATACGCAGTATTTT.

The chain recombines TRBV11-2 with TRBJ2-2, with no clear D. CDR3 length equals 14 residues. Germline loops: CDR1 SGHAT, CDR2 FQNNGV. Trimming stripped 5 bases from V and 2 bases from J, with 9 bases between. The CDR3 coding sequence is TGTGCCAGCAGCGGCCTCGAAAACACCGGGGAGCTGTTTTTT. Protein sequence: CASSGLENTGELFF. The variable domain in full, completed from reference TRBV11-2 and TRBJ2-2, reads EAGVAQSPRYKIIEKRQSVAFWCNPISGHATLYWYQQILGQGPKLLIQFQNNGVVDDSQLPKDRFSAERLKGVDSTLKIQPAKLEDSAVYLCASSGLENTGELFFGEGSRLTVL.

The genes are TRBV11-2 and TRBJ2-2; a weak D match, TRBD2 (6 bases). Trimming removed 7 bases from V and 5 bases from J, with 14 bases in between. The CDR3 totals 14 residues. Per germline, CDR1 SGHAT and CDR2 FQNNGV. The CDR3 sequence: CASTGLSSTGELFF. In nucleotides, the CDR3 is TGTGCCAGCACGGGACTTAGCAGTACCGGGGAGCTGTTTTTT.

This clone was observed a handful of times. This sequence joins TRBV27 and TRBJ2-7; 7 bases agree with TRBD1. In germline, CDR1 is MNHEY, CDR2 SMNVEV (reference sequence). CDR3 size: 13 residues. V was pared by 10 bases and J by 0 bases, with 6 bases of the junction left unmatched. In DNA form, the CDR3 reads TGTGCCACCCGAGGGGACAGCTCCTACGAGCAGTACTTC. Protein: CATRGDSSYEQYF.

CDR3 DNA sequence: TGTGCCAGCAGCTTACTCGGGGGCGGGGGCTCGGAGCTGTTTTTT. As protein: CASSLLGGGGSELFF. The chain couples TRBV7-6 to TRBJ2-2, with a possible D match to TRBD2 (7 bases). Trimming removed 2 bases at V and 10 bases at J, with 17 bases between. The CDR3 extends over 15 amino acids. Germline V CDR1 and CDR2: SGHVS, FNYEAQ.

The V call is TRBV5-1, the J call TRBJ2-1, with a possible D match to TRBD1 (5 bases). Germline values: CDR1 SGHRS, CDR2 YFSETQ. The CDR3 spans 14 residues. With 4 bases removed from V and 1 base from J, the gap between germline ends came to 9 bases. This CDR3 reads CASSLDTSYNEQFF. In nucleotides, the CDR3 is TGCGCCAGCAGCCTGGACACGTCCTACAATGAGCAGTTCTTC. Combining the CDR3 with reference TRBV5-1 and TRBJ2-1 gives the whole variable domain KAGVTQTPRYLIKTRGQQVTLSCSPISGHRSVSWYQQTPGQGLQFLFEYFSETQRNKGNFPGRFSGRQFSNSRSEMNVSTLELGDSALYLCASSLDTSYNEQFFGPGTRLTVL.

The gene calls are TRBV4-2 and TRBJ1-2; 7 bases map to TRBD1. Per the germline V gene, CDR1 is LGHNA and CDR2 is YNFKEQ. The V and J ends lost 8 bases and 11 bases, in that order; junction bases with no gene match: 14. The CDR3 runs to 13 residues. CDR3 bases: TGTGCCAGCGGGGGCAGGGGGAAGGAAGAGTACACCTTC. Its protein is CASGGRGKEEYTF.

The V and J genes are TRBV6-5 and TRBJ2-1, with unresolved D. Between the trimmed V and J ends, which lost 4 bases and 0 bases, there was a span of 10 bases. Germline V gene data show CDR1 as MNHEY and CDR2 as SVGAGI. The length of the CDR3 is 15 residues. CDR3 in amino acids: CASSSWLSSYNEQFF. The CDR3 bases are TGTGCCAGCAGTTCATGGTTGAGCTCCTACAATGAGCAGTTCTTC.

Details on this clone: The junction departs from germline at one end; a sequencing error may be responsible. This chain uses TRBV2 with TRBJ1-1, with D perhaps matching TRBD1 (5 bases). Germline CDR1 and CDR2: SNHLY and FYNNEI. This CDR3 has 11 residues. For the CDR3, the DNA is TGTGCCAGCAGTGAAGCGATCGGGGGAACTTTT. Translation gives CASSEAIGGTF.

The chain links TRBV10-3 to TRBJ2-1, with 12 bases identical to TRBD2. The length of the CDR3 is 14 residues. V was pared by 6 bases and J by 6 bases, with 3 bases of the junction left unmatched. CDR1 is ENHRY, CDR2 SYGVKD, per germline. In nucleotides, the CDR3 is TGTGCCATCAGGTCGGGACTAGCGGGCAATGAGCAGTTCTTC. This translates into CAIRSGLAGNEQFF.

The chain uses TRBV27 and TRBJ1-1; D is possibly TRBD1 (6 bases). Trimming left V 5 bases short and J 3 bases short, with 10 bases between. Germline lookup yields CDR1 MNHEY and CDR2 SMNVEV (reference sequence). This CDR3 spans 13 amino acids. CDR3 sequence (DNA): TGTGCCAGCAGTACAGGGATGGACACTGAAGCTTTCTTT. Translated, it gives CASSTGMDTEAFF.

This rearrangement joins TRBV28 to TRBJ1-3; a weak D match, TRBD1 (6 bases). Germline V gives CDR1 MDHEN, CDR2 SYDVKM. Trimming removed 7 bases at V and 2 bases at J, with 15 bases between. The CDR3 has 15 residues. The CDR3 coding sequence is TGTGCCAGCACCGGGGAGGGGGAGGCTGGAAACACCATATATTTT. Translating it yields CASTGEGEAGNTIYF.

This sequence joins TRBV19 and TRBJ1-5; D is undetermined. The V end lost 8 bases, the J end lost 2 bases, and 13 bases lay between the germline ends. In germline, CDR1 is LNHDA, CDR2 SQIVND (reference sequence). This CDR3 region has 14 residues. The CDR3 is CASSSAWGNQPQHF. The CDR3 nucleotides are TGTGCCAGTTCGAGCGCCTGGGGCAATCAGCCCCAGCATTTT.

The rearrangement joins TRBV19 to TRBJ2-1, with 10 bases lining up with TRBD2. CDR1 LNHDA and CDR2 SQIVND come from the germline V gene (reference sequence). The CDR3 length is 15 residues. Germline trimming cut 4 bases from V and 3 bases from J; bases unmatched to any gene: 3. The chain's CDR3 is CASSNVAGGYNEQFF. CDR3 bases: TGTGCCAGTAGTAACGTAGCGGGGGGCTACAATGAGCAGTTCTTC.

The chain employs TRBV13 and TRBJ2-7, with D hard to call. The CDR3 consists of 15 residues. Germline V gene data show CDR1 as PRHDT and CDR2 as FYEKMQ (reference sequence). Trimming left V 0 bases short and J 3 bases short, with 12 bases between. The CDR3 coding sequence is TGTGCCAGCAGCTTAGGAGGATCAGGCAACTACGAGCAGTACTTC. The encoded protein is CASSLGGSGNYEQYF.

This clone was seen only a few times. The chain joins TRBV4-1 to TRBJ1-3, with 7 positions matching TRBD1. This CDR3 is built from 15 residues. Germline CDR1 is MGHRA and CDR2 is YSYEKL. V lost 4 bases to trimming and J lost 3 bases; unmatched junction nucleotides: 6. The CDR3 loop is CASSPGTVDGNTIYF. The DNA for the CDR3 is TGCGCCAGCAGCCCAGGGACAGTAGATGGAAACACCATATATTTT.

This sequence joins TRBV21-1 and TRBJ2-1; the table's D call of TRBD2 was not tested on the DNA. TRBV21-1 is described as a pseudogene. CDR3 size: 14 residues. CDR3 DNA sequence: TGTGCCCGCTCTAGCGGGAGGGCACTCAATGAGCAGTTCTTC. Its translation: CARSSGRALNEQFF.

V usage is TRBV2 and J usage is TRBJ2-2; D call uncertain. Trimming cost V 7 bases and J 3 bases, with 3 bases left between them. Germline CDR1 is SNHLY and CDR2 is FYNNEI. CDR3 length: 11 residues. The CDR3, as DNA: TGTGCCAGCACAGACACCGGGGAGCTGTTTTTT. It translates to CASTDTGELFF.

The rearrangement uses TRBV5-1 and TRBJ1-2, with 7 bases lining up with TRBD1. The V segment lost 0 bases and the J segment 8 bases; nucleotides outside the gene matches: 1. CDR3 length: 12 residues. Germline assignment: CDR1 SGHRS and CDR2 YFSETQ. CDR3 in DNA: TGCGCCAGCAGCTTGGGAGGGGGCGGCTACACCTTC. It specifies CASSLGGGGYTF.

The chain links TRBV11-2 to TRBJ1-1; D might be TRBD1 (6 bases). The germline CDR1 and CDR2 sequences are SGHAT and FQNNGV. Trimming pared 5 bases from V and 13 bases from J, leaving 20 bases between. The CDR3 runs to 13 residues. In nucleotides, the CDR3 is TGTGCCAGCAGCGCGCCAGGGGAAAGGCTTGGTTTCTTT. Encoded protein: CASSAPGERLGFF.

The chain combines TRBV28 with TRBJ1-1, with D hard to call. The germline V and J ends were trimmed by 2 bases and 0 bases, with 7 bases remaining between them. There are 14 residues in the CDR3. Germline V gene data show CDR1 as MDHEN and CDR2 as SYDVKM. The CDR3 region has the DNA TGTGCCAGCAGTTTAGGACTGATGAACACTGAAGCTTTCTTT. Translating gives CASSLGLMNTEAFF.

The chain recombines TRBV28 with TRBJ1-6; a possible D gene is TRBD1 (5 bases). This CDR3 region has 14 residues. Germline loops: CDR1 MDHEN, CDR2 SYDVKM. The germline V and J ends were trimmed by 4 bases and 9 bases, with 13 bases remaining between them. CDR3 DNA sequence: TGTGCCAGCAGTTGGGGGGGAGAGAGTTCACCCCTCCACTTT. Translation gives CASSWGGESSPLHF.